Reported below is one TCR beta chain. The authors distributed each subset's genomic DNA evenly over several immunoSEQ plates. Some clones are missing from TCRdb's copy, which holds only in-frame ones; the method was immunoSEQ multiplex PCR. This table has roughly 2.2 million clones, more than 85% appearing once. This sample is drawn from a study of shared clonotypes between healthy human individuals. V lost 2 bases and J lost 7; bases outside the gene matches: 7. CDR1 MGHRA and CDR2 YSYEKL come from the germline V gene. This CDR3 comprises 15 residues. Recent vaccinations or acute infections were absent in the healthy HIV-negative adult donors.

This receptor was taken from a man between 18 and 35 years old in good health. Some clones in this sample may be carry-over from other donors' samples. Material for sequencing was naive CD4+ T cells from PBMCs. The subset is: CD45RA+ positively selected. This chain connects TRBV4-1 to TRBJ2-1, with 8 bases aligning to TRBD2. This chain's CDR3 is CASSQPRTSPNEQFF. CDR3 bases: TGCGCCAGCAGCCAACCCAGGACTAGCCCTAATGAGCAGTTCTTC.